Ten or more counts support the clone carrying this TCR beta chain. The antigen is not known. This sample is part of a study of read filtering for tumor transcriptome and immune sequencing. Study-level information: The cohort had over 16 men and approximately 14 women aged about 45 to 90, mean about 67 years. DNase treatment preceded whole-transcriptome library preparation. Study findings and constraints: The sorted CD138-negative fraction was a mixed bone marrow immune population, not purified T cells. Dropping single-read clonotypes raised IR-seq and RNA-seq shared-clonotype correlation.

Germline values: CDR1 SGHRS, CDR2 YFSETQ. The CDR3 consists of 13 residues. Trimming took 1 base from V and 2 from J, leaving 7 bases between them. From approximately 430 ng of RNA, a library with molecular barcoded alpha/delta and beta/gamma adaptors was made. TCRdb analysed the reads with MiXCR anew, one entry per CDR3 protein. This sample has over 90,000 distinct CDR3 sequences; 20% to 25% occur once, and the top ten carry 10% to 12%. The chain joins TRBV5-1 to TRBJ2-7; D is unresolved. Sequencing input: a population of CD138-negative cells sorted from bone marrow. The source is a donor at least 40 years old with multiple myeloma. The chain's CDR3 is CASSLNGPYEQYF. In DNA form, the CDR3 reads TGCGCCAGCAGCTTGAACGGTCCCTACGAGCAGTACTTC.